These 28 T cell receptor beta chains were all obtained from the same sample, sequenced in a study of T cells after yellow fever vaccination. TCRdb reanalysed the 5' RACE reads using MiXCR and keeps one entry per CDR3 protein. Among hundreds of thousands of distinct CDR3 sequences, approximately 13% were seen once, and the ten largest hold more than 13%. This material consisted of PBMCs, taken on the day of the yellow fever booster vaccination. The receptors come from a man aged 25-40 years who received the YFV17D yellow fever vaccine.

V is TRBV7-2 and J is TRBJ1-6; D ambiguous. CDR1 is SGHTA and CDR2 is FQGNSA in the germline V gene. The CDR3 sequence is 16 residues long. V was clipped by 1 base and J by 2 bases, with 9 bases between them. The CDR3 DNA is TGTGCCAGCAGCTTAGGGCGCGGCCCCTATAATTCACCCCTCCACTTT. This sequence encodes CASSLGRGPYNSPLHF.

The chain uses TRBV6-5 and TRBJ2-6; D is possibly TRBD1 or TRBD2 (6 bases each). V lost 3 bases and J lost 0, with 15 bases in between. The germline gives CDR1 MNHEY, CDR2 SVGAGI. The CDR3 totals 18 residues. CDR3 sequence (DNA): TGTGCCAGCAGTTATTATGGGGGGCTTATCTCTGGGGCCAACGTCCTGACTTTC. This gives the protein CASSYYGGLISGANVLTF.

This clonotype was observed a handful of times. This chain links TRBV3-1 with TRBJ2-1; D unresolved. The CDR3 runs to 12 residues. Germline CDR1 reads LGHDT; CDR2 reads YNNKEL (reference sequence). Deletions cut 8 bases from V and 16 bases from J, with 21 bases between. The CDR3 DNA is TGTGCCAGCGGCTCGGGTATTTCAATCCTATTCTTC. This encodes CASGSGISILFF.

The chain uses TRBV28 and TRBJ2-3; a possible D gene is TRBD2 (6 bases). CDR1 is MDHEN and CDR2 is SYDVKM in the germline V gene. V lost 7 bases and J 2 bases, leaving 10 bases between the germline ends. The CDR3 length is 13 residues. CDR3 sequence: CASIGGPTDTQYF. Written as DNA, the CDR3 is TGTGCCAGCATAGGAGGGCCCACAGATACGCAGTATTTT.

This clonotype was seen many times. The V and J genes are TRBV7-2 and TRBJ2-1, with TRBD2 matching 9 bases. CDR3 length equals 16 residues. Trimming at V came to 1 base and at J to 4 bases, leaving 5 bases not matched to a gene. CDR1 is SGHTA and CDR2 is FQGNSA in the germline V gene. The CDR3 bases are TGTGCCAGCAGCTTAGAAGTCACTAGCGGGTACAATGAGCAGTTCTTC. This encodes CASSLEVTSGYNEQFF.

This clonotype has at least ten counts. The V gene is TRBV7-2, the J gene TRBJ2-3, with D perhaps matching TRBD2 (5 bases). This CDR3 spans 14 amino acids. V was shortened by 3 bases and J by 0 bases, with 7 bases between the two germline ends. The V gene's germline CDR1 is SGHTA and CDR2 FQGNSA. DNA for the CDR3: TGTGCCAGCAGCTTCAGGACTAGCACAGATACGCAGTATTTT. As protein: CASSFRTSTDTQYF.

Only a few counts were recorded for this clonotype. The rearrangement links TRBV7-8 to TRBJ2-5; D may be TRBD2 (6 bases). Trimming left V 1 base short and J 5 bases short, with 14 bases between. The CDR3 spans 15 residues. Germline V lookup: CDR1 SGHVS, CDR2 FQNEAQ. CDR3 protein: CASSLVPDGGETQYF. As DNA, the CDR3 is TGTGCCAGCAGCTTAGTTCCGGACGGAGGGGAGACCCAGTACTTC.

This sequence joins TRBV6-1 and TRBJ2-1; 10 nucleotides agree with TRBD2. Germline V CDR1 and CDR2: MNHNS, SASEGT. CDR3 length: 17 residues. V gave up 6 bases and J gave up 6 bases; unmatched junction bases: 14. The CDR3, as DNA: TGTGCCAGCAGCTCCCTTCCTAGCGGGAGAGGTTCCAATGAGCAGTTCTTC. Translated: CASSSLPSGRGSNEQFF.

This clonotype has just a few counts. The chain has TRBV5-6 and TRBJ2-7; tentative D call: TRBD2 (5 bases). Trimming removed 5 bases from V and 7 bases from J, with 22 bases in between. Germline assignment: CDR1 SGHDT and CDR2 YYEEEE. The CDR3 runs 15 residues. The DNA of the CDR3 is TGTGCCAGCAGTCCCCACCCAAGCACCTCGGGAGAGCAGTACTTC. Encoded protein: CASSPHPSTSGEQYF.

This clonotype was recorded a few times. V gene TRBV20-1 combines with J gene TRBJ2-3; TRBD2 aligns across 8 bases. This CDR3 has 16 amino acids. V lost 6 bases, J lost 2 bases, and 13 bases stayed unmatched. Germline V gene data show CDR1 as DFQATT and CDR2 as SNEGSKA (reference sequence). The CDR3 DNA sequence: TGCAGTGCCTACGGGGGGGCGGGGGCCCCCACAGATACGCAGTATTTT. It translates to CSAYGGAGAPTDTQYF.

This clonotype has just a few counts. The chain combines TRBV6-1 with TRBJ2-3; the D call may be TRBD1 or TRBD2 (5 bases each). The germline CDR1 and CDR2 sequences are MNHNS and SASEGT. The CDR3 runs 14 residues. V lost 8 bases and J 1 base, leaving 13 bases between the germline ends. DNA for the CDR3: TGTGCCAGCGGGGGAGAACTTCGCACAGATACGCAGTATTTT. Translating gives CASGGELRTDTQYF.

V gene TRBV21-1 combines with J gene TRBJ2-7; whether TRBD2, the table's D call, matches the DNA was not checked. TRBV21-1 has pseudogene status. There are 15 residues in the CDR3. DNA of the CDR3: TGTGCCAGCAGGGCTAGCGGAAGTATATCCTACGAGCAGTACTTC. Its protein product is CASRASGSISYEQYF.

The rearrangement links TRBV4-1 to TRBJ2-7, with TRBD1 matching over 10 bases. J lost 6 bases, V lost 4 bases, and 18 bases had no gene match. CDR1 and CDR2 (germline): MGHRA, YSYEKL. The CDR3 runs to 18 residues. The CDR3 loop reads CASSRGYDGTGVSAEQYF. For the CDR3, the DNA is TGCGCCAGCAGCCGAGGATATGATGGGACAGGGGTCTCGGCCGAGCAGTACTTC.

The table lists this clonotype with a few counts. The V gene is TRBV4-3, the J gene TRBJ2-1, with no clear D. In germline, CDR1 is LGHNA, CDR2 YSLEER. Trimming took 3 bases from V and 0 from J, leaving 12 bases between them. This CDR3 is built from 16 residues. The CDR3 region is CASSQRTLSSYNEQFF. In DNA form, the CDR3 reads TGCGCCAGCAGCCAGCGGACGCTAAGCTCCTACAATGAGCAGTTCTTC.

This sequence joins TRBV12-3 or TRBV12-4 and TRBJ1-2; 11 bases line up with TRBD1. J was trimmed by 3 bases and V by 5 bases; bases with no gene match: 5. There are 15 residues in the CDR3. CDR3 protein: CASSSPDRGHYGYTF. In DNA, the CDR3 is TGTGCCAGCAGTAGCCCGGACAGGGGGCACTATGGCTACACCTTC.

This clonotype was counted only a few times. The rearrangement links TRBV5-4 to TRBJ2-5; a weak D match, TRBD2 (5 bases). This CDR3 contains 16 residues. The V gene's germline CDR1 is SGHNT and CDR2 YYREEE (reference sequence). The ends were cut back, 0 bases at V and 2 bases at J, with 14 bases in the middle. In DNA form, the CDR3 reads TGTGCCAGCAGCTTGGCTGGACTTGGCCCTCAAGAGACCCAGTACTTC. Translating gives CASSLAGLGPQETQYF.

This clonotype showed up just a few times. The rearrangement joins TRBV6-2 or TRBV6-3 to TRBJ2-7; 7 nucleotides align to TRBD2. This CDR3 is 17 amino acids long. V lost 6 bases, J lost 6 bases, and 20 bases stayed unmatched. In germline, CDR1 is MNHEY, CDR2 SVGEGT. Written as DNA, the CDR3 is TGTGCCAGCAGACCCGGTGTATGGCGGGAGAGCGCCGGCGAGCAGTACTTC. Translating gives CASRPGVWRESAGEQYF.

This clonotype has just a few counts. The J gene is TRBJ2-3, the V gene TRBV7-2; no firm D call. The V gene's germline CDR1 is SGHTA and CDR2 FQGNSA. The CDR3 is 14 amino acids. V dropped 5 bases and J dropped 2 bases, with 11 bases sitting between them. CDR3 sequence (DNA): TGTGCCAGCAGCCCCGGGTGGAACACAGATACGCAGTATTTT. It yields the protein CASSPGWNTDTQYF.

This clonotype has more than one count but fewer than ten. The CDR3 reads CASSLNSGSLNEQFF. The CDR3 DNA follows: TGTGCCAGCAGCTTGAATAGCGGGAGCCTCAATGAGCAGTTCTTC. The chain links TRBV5-5 to TRBJ2-1; 9 bases fit TRBD2. The CDR3 loop spans 15 amino acids. With 1 base clipped from V and 6 bases from J, the junction kept 5 bases outside the gene matches. Germline loops: CDR1 SGHKS, CDR2 YYEKEE (reference sequence).

This clonotype was seen ten or more times. V usage is TRBV5-1 and J usage is TRBJ2-1; 7 bases match TRBD1. CDR3 length equals 14 residues. The germline CDR1 and CDR2 sequences are SGHRS and YFSETQ. After removal of 0 bases from V and 7 bases from J, the junction contained 4 bases not matched to a gene. CDR3 nucleotide sequence: TGCGCCAGCAGCTTGGTAGAGGGGGCTAATGAGCAGTTCTTC. Translation: CASSLVEGANEQFF. Filled out from reference TRBV5-1 and TRBJ2-1, the complete variable domain reads KAGVTQTPRYLIKTRGQQVTLSCSPISGHRSVSWYQQTPGQGLQFLFEYFSETQRNKGNFPGRFSGRQFSNSRSEMNVSTLELGDSALYLCASSLVEGANEQFFGPGTRLTVL.

This clonotype was detected a few times. The chain recombines TRBV7-9 with TRBJ2-5; 8 nucleotides align to TRBD2. Germline values: CDR1 SEHNR, CDR2 FQNEAQ (reference sequence). The ends lost 5 bases at V and 5 bases at J; junction bases unmatched: 10. This CDR3 comprises 15 residues. CDR3: CASSPSRTSYETQYF. CDR3 coding DNA: TGTGCCAGCAGCCCCTCCAGGACTAGCTATGAGACCCAGTACTTC.

The chain links TRBV4-1 to TRBJ1-1; D remains ambiguous. CDR1 and CDR2 (germline): MGHRA, YSYEKL. V was clipped by 4 bases and J by 1 base, with 16 bases between them. The CDR3 covers 16 residues. CDR3 loop: CASSPALQRPNTEAFF. The CDR3, as DNA: TGCGCCAGCAGCCCGGCCCTGCAGCGGCCGAACACTGAAGCTTTCTTT.

This sequence joins TRBV5-5 and TRBJ1-2, with D possibly TRBD1 on 5 matching bases. The V gene lost 4 bases and the J gene lost 2 bases, with 9 bases spanning the gap. CDR3 length equals 13 residues. The germline CDR1 and CDR2 sequences are SGHKS and YYEKEE (reference sequence). This CDR3 reads CASSKDINYGYTF. The CDR3 DNA sequence: TGTGCCAGCAGCAAGGACATCAACTATGGCTACACCTTC.

This chain links TRBV20-1 with TRBJ2-5; D gene unclear. This CDR3 is built from 13 residues. Germline CDR1 is DFQATT and CDR2 is SNEGSKA (reference sequence). Trimming took 2 bases from V and 5 from J, leaving 12 bases between them. CDR3 coding DNA: TGCAGTGCTAGATTGACTGGCCGGGAGACCCAGTACTTC. Translating gives CSARLTGRETQYF.

This clonotype was seen a handful of times. This rearrangement joins TRBV9 to TRBJ2-1; 7 bases line up with TRBD2. The CDR3 runs 15 residues. Losses at the gene ends were 3 bases for V and 4 bases for J; bases not matched to a gene: 7. The germline CDR1 and CDR2 sequences are SGDLS and YYNGEE. Here the CDR3 DNA reads TGTGCCAGCAGCGAGGCGCTAGCGGATTACAATGAGCAGTTCTTC. Its translation is CASSEALADYNEQFF.

The chain recombines TRBV12-3 or TRBV12-4 with TRBJ2-7, with 8 bases fitting TRBD1. The CDR3 spans 14 residues. The V gene end was trimmed by 9 bases and the J gene end by 4 bases; junction bases not matched to a gene: 11. As DNA, the CDR3 is TGTGCCAGTGGGGACAGGAGTCCACGATACGAGCAGTACTTC. This translates into CASGDRSPRYEQYF.

This clonotype has only a few counts. At one end, the junction sequence differs from germline, possibly due to a read error. V usage is TRBV7-7 and J usage is TRBJ2-3, with a weak D call TRBD2 (5 bases). The germline V gene has CDR1 SSHAT and CDR2 FNYEAQ (reference sequence). The CDR3 spans 13 residues. The CDR3 spells CASSSDFTDTQYF. CDR3 nucleotide sequence: TGTGCTAGCAGCTCGGACTTCACAGATACGCAGTATTTT.

This clonotype was seen once. V is TRBV9 and J is TRBJ2-5; D not resolved. The CDR3 is 12 residues long. V shed 4 bases and J shed 9 bases, with 13 bases lying between them. Germline V gene lookup returns CDR1 SGDLS and CDR2 YYNGEE. This chain's CDR3 is CASSPNWGSQYF. In DNA form, the CDR3 reads TGTGCCAGCAGCCCCAACTGGGGTTCCCAGTACTTC.